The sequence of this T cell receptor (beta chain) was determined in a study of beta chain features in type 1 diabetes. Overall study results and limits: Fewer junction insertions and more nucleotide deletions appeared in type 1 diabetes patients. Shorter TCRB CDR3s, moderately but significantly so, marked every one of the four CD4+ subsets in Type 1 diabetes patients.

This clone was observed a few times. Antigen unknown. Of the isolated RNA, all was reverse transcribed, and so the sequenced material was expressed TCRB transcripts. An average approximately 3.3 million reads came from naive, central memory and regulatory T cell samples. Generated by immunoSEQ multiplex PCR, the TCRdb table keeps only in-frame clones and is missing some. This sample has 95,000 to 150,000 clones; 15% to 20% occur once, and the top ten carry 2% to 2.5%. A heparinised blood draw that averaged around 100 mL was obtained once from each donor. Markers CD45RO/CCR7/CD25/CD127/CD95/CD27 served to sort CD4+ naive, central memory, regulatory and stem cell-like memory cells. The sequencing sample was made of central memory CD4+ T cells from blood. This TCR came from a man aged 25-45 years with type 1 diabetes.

DNA of the CDR3: TGCAGCGTTGAAGCGCAGGGTTTACGCGAGCAGTACTTC. This codes for CSVEAQGLREQYF. V gene TRBV29-1 combines with J gene TRBJ2-7, with D perhaps matching TRBD1 (5 bases). V lost 1 base to trimming and J lost 6 bases, with 13 bases between them. Per germline, CDR1 SQVTM and CDR2 ANQGSEA. This CDR3 is 13 amino acids long.